This T cell receptor beta chain was sequenced during a study of shared T cell receptors in the human thymus. CDR3 length: 13 residues. Germline V gene lookup returns CDR1 SQVTM and CDR2 ANQGSEA. V was clipped by 8 bases and J by 4 bases; unmatched bases: 3. Clones were read by immunoSEQ multiplex PCR, and TCRdb kept only the in-frame ones, dropping some. The top ten clones hold under 0.01% of a sample with 500,000 to 850,000 clones, 80% to 90% of them seen once. These same records also appear under a second study, on human thymus T cells.

The genes are TRBV29-1 and TRBJ2-3; 13 bases match TRBD2. The source is a boy in the first two years of life with a congenital heart defect. The sample taken for sequencing was thymocytes. The CDR3 spells CSPGLAGADTQYF. DNA for the CDR3: TGCAGCCCTGGACTAGCGGGAGCAGATACGCAGTATTTT.